Below, 7 T cell receptor beta chains from the same sample are listed, as sequenced in a study of T cells in women clearing cervical HPV infection. Sequencing used immunoSEQ multiplex PCR; TCRdb keeps in-frame clones, though not all of them. The sample holds 49,000 or so clones. Sequencing used blood buffy coat. Source of these receptors: a woman aged 18-70 years with a cervical HPV16 infection that either progressed to CIN3+ or cleared (not recorded which).

In the case of this clone: The read terminates 3 residues before the CDR3 end, so the remaining end is supplied by the germline J gene. This chain joins TRBV10-3 and TRBJ2-1, with 11 nucleotides matching TRBD2. Per the germline V gene, CDR1 is ENHRY and CDR2 is SYGVKD. V dropped 10 bases and J dropped 5; count of bases not matched to a gene: 10. The CDR3 consists of 15 residues. CDR3 bases read: TGTGCCACCACTGAGGGGACTAGCGGAAACAATGAG. It yields the protein CATTEGTSGNNE. The CDR3 as a whole reads CATTEGTSGNNEQFF.

A remark on this clone: Sequencing ends 3 residues short of the CDR3 end; the germline J gene provides the rest. The chain is built from TRBV19 and TRBJ2-3; 15 bases align to TRBD2. This CDR3 is 18 amino acids long. Germline CDR1 reads LNHDA; CDR2 reads SQIVND (reference sequence). Trimming removed 5 bases from V and 2 bases from J; junction bases left unmatched: 8. The CDR3 DNA, read in part, is TGTGCCAGTAGTCGGACTAGCGGGGGGGCCCCACCCACAGATACG. Translating it yields CASSRTSGGAPPTDT. The complete CDR3 sequence is CASSRTSGGAPPTDTQYF.

As for this clone: The junction departs from germline at one end; a sequencing error may be responsible. The read ends 3 residues shy of where the CDR3 ends; the end is completed using the germline J gene. Other DNA sequences in this specimen translate into the identical CDR3. V and J are TRBV19 and TRBJ1-2; 9 nucleotides line up with TRBD1. The germline gives CDR1 LNHDA, CDR2 SQIVND (reference sequence). The CDR3 runs 15 residues. CDR3 bases read: TGTGCCAGTCGTCGACCCGGGACAGGGATCTATGGA. This encodes CASRRPGTGIYG. The full CDR3 sequence reads CASRRPGTGIYGYTF.

A remark on this clone: The observed sequence ends 3 residues before the CDR3 terminus, with the missing tail filled in from the germline J gene. The chain couples TRBV29-1 to TRBJ2-7; the match to TRBD1 covers 7 bases. The CDR3 runs to 12 residues. Germline V gene lookup returns CDR1 SQVTM and CDR2 ANQGSEA. V shed 7 bases and J 6 bases; nucleotides not matched to a gene: 9. The chain's CDR3 is CSGTGGLGEQYF. The CDR3 DNA, read in part, is TGCAGCGGGACAGGAGGTCTAGGCGAG.

As concerns this clone: The read ends 3 residues before the CDR3 terminus; that terminus is restored from the germline J gene. The rearrangement links TRBV7-9 to TRBJ1-2; 7 bases are a match to TRBD1. The CDR3 has 15 amino acids. CDR1 and CDR2 (germline): SEHNR, FQNEAQ (reference sequence). CDR3: CASSRPGGTVGDYTF. The CDR3 bases that were read are TGTGCCAGCAGCCGTCCCGGCGGGACAGTCGGGGAC. The full variable domain, completed using reference TRBV7-9 and TRBJ1-2, is DTGVSQNPRHKITKRGQNVTFRCDPISEHNRLYWYRQTLGQGPEFLTYFQNEAQLEKSRLLSDRFSAERPKGSFSTLEIQRTEQGDSAMYLCASSRPGGTVGDYTFGSGTRLTVV.

On this clone itself: The read stops 3 residues short of the end of the CDR3; the missing end is completed from the germline J gene. Other DNA sequences in this specimen translate into the identical CDR3. This sequence joins TRBV7-9 and TRBJ1-4, with a weak D call TRBD1 (5 bases). There are 12 residues in the CDR3. CDR1 is SEHNR and CDR2 is FQNEAQ in the germline V gene (reference sequence). CDR3 in amino acids: CASSKTGDELFF. CDR3 DNA (partial): TGTGCCAGCAGCAAAACAGGAGATGAA.

About this clone itself: The CDR3 extends 3 residues past the end of the read, so its final part is completed from the germline J gene. The V call is TRBV19, the J call TRBJ2-3; D may be TRBD1 (6 bases). The CDR3 spans 16 residues. V was clipped by 0 bases and J by 2 bases, with 12 bases between them. CDR1 LNHDA and CDR2 SQIVND come from the germline V gene (reference sequence). CDR3 bases read: TGTGCCAGTAGTATAGAACAGGGATTCACCACAGATACG. Amino acid sequence: CASSIEQGFTTDT. The CDR3 as a whole reads CASSIEQGFTTDTQYF.